This TCR beta chain emerged from a study of Ad26.COV2.S vaccination and SARS-CoV-2 variants (dated by TCRdb to the early 2020s). With respect to the entire study: Donors in the vaccine arm were drawn from COV1001, a phase I-IIa trial of Ad26.COV2.S in healthy adults that was multicentre, randomized, double-blind and placebo-controlled. Participants in the trial were split at random into five groups of five each, receiving low-dose or high-dose Ad26.COV2.S once or twice, or else placebo on both occasions. Sequencing of the TCRbeta repertoire served to evaluate the specificity and breadth of SARS-CoV-2-reactive T cell receptors following Ad26.COV2.S vaccination. Blinding of investigators to trial group allocation was maintained during experiments and outcome assessment. The TCR-sequenced set comprised approximately 32 samples: some 20 Ad26.COV2.S vaccine recipients, 5 placebo recipients and 8 SARS-CoV-2 convalescent individuals. Ad26.COV2.S was given intramuscularly at 5x10^10 or 1x10^11 viral particles, as a single shot or as two shots 56 days apart. The investigation overall reported the following: Ad26.COV2.S recipients had higher spike-specific TCR breadth than placebo recipients (P = 0.0014). According to the authors, total T cell responses may have been underestimated by the TCR breadth and depth analyses. Non-spike TCR breadth was comparable between vaccine and placebo recipients, consistent with the vaccine containing only spike. After vaccination, spike-specific CD8+ and CD4+ T cell responses were reported to show substantial breadth. Comparing responses between vaccine doses or regimens was not something the study was powered to do.

The immunoSEQ Assay was used to sequence TCRbeta CDR3 regions. After extraction, genomic DNA underwent amplification by bias-controlled multiplex PCR, followed by high-throughput sequencing. The paper's data handling went like this. To quantify the absolute abundance of each unique TCRbeta CDR3 region, sequences were collapsed and filtered. Usable DNA was measured by amplifying reference genes present in all nucleated cells, and TCRbeta template counts were normalized to that usable DNA to estimate T cell fraction. Repertoire TCRs were annotated as SARS-CoV-2-specific by exact matching of V gene, CDR3 amino acid sequence and J gene to a known reactive TCR set. The reference SARS-CoV-2 TCR set was obtained from MIRA and was filtered for enrichment in COVID-19-positive ImmuneCODE repertoires, whereby public or cross-reactive TCRs were removed. Based on the MIRA antigens, annotated TCRs were further analysed at the level of specific ORF or position within ORF. Breadth was defined as annotated unique rearrangements over total unique productive rearrangements; depth was the summed frequency of those rearrangements. Group comparisons of TCR breadth used two-sided Wilcoxon rank-sum tests. TCRdb obtained this table from immuneACCESS and retained in-frame rearrangements with V and J assigned. These tables miss some clones; where compared with another copy, unresolved V genes account for less than half of the shortfall, and the remainder is unexplained. The DNA was the basis for D and trimming; V, J and clone size are from that table. The sample table lists 360,000 or so clones, over 75% of them with a count of one. About 3% of the sample belongs to the ten largest clones.

V is clipped by 1 base and J by 5 bases, and the sequence between their germline boundaries is 14 bases long. As encoded in the germline V gene (reference sequence), CDR1 is LNHNV while CDR2 is YYDKDF. The cysteine opens and the phenylalanine closes a CDR3 of 15 amino acids. Just the 45-base CDR3 DNA is kept, in frame starting at base 1. This specimen's treatment or condition label, interpreted: roughly 18 received Ad26.COV2.S at low or high dose, single or two shots; roughly 5 received placebo; per-sample allocation not given. For vaccine and placebo recipients, repertoires were sequenced using samples collected on day 63 after the first injection. In Cohort 1b, about two dozen adults aged 18-55 years were enrolled at a single site in Boston, USA, between 29 July and 7 August 2020. As a vaccine, Ad26.COV2.S was a replication-incompetent adenovirus type 26 vector that expressed a prefusion-stabilized SARS-CoV-2 spike protein derived from the original Wuhan strain.

On this clone: Its antigen remains undetermined. The record has no base qualities; no much larger clone is one base away.

The receptor chain draws on TRBV15 and TRBJ1-1, with the D gene call left open. The TCR was taken from a person between 18 and 65 years old who received the Ad26.COV2.S COVID-19 vaccine or a placebo. The input for sequencing was peripheral blood, taken in a trial of Ad26.COV2.S vaccine versus placebo. The CDR3 corresponds to CATSRAPGFRTEAFF. The sequenced DNA is TGTGCCACCAGCAGAGCTCCGGGGTTTAGGACTGAAGCTTTCTTT. Full variable domain (CDR3 extended with the reference TRBV15 and TRBJ1-1 proteins): DAMVIQNPRYQVTQFGKPVTLSCSQTLNHNVMYWYQQKSSQAPKLLFHYYDKDFNNEADTPDNFQSRRPNTSFCFLDIRSPGLGDTAMYLCATSRAPGFRTEAFFGQGTRLTVV.